This entry is about one T cell receptor (beta chain). Its target is not known. This specimen comes from a study of beta chain features in type 1 diabetes. V dropped 3 bases and J dropped 0; count of bases not matched to a gene: 8. Germline V gene data show CDR1 as MDHEN and CDR2 as SYDVKM. This CDR3 has 18 residues. Expressed TCRB transcripts were sequenced, since all the RNA that had been isolated was reverse transcribed. TCRdb's copy holds only in-frame clones and misses some; the assay was immunoSEQ multiplex PCR. This table holds 850,000 to 900,000 clones, roughly 15% found once. Study outcomes and limitations: Shorter templates might be favored by PCR, equally in patients and controls. Cells with high TCR expression could be over-represented by cDNA sequencing. TCRB CDR3s from Type 1 diabetes patients were moderately but significantly shorter in all four CD4+ subsets. Patients' naive, central memory and regulatory TCRB repertoires appeared more alike than those of healthy donors.

Sequencing used naive CD4+ T cells from blood. The origin of this receptor is a woman aged 18-29 years in good health. This chain connects TRBV28 to TRBJ2-6, with 7 nucleotides matching TRBD1. The CDR3 coding sequence is TGTGCCAGCAGTTTTTCAGGACAGGCCGCCTCTGGGGCCAACGTCCTGACTTTC. This encodes CASSFSGQAASGANVLTF.